This TCR beta chain was profiled in a study of T cell repertoires in cytomegalovirus infection (dated 2019 in TCRdb). Turning to the overall study: Peptide stimulations targeted recently identified HLA-C-restricted CMV epitopes, whose presentation resists viral immunomodulation, together with well-studied HLA-B-restricted epitopes. The HLA type of each donor mattered for the analysis, because public TCR beta signatures pointed to carriage of CMV infection along with the matching HLA type. Overall study results and their limits: Carriers of CMV infection plus the relevant HLA type were discriminated by the cumulative frequency of public TCR beta family members in the study cohort and in an independent 352-donor cohort. The ex vivo response was dominated by HLA-C-restricted CMV-specific TCR beta clonotypes, which also provided the single most frequent clonotype in two of eight donors.

The treatment or condition label for this specimen denotes: in vitro stimulation with specific CMV peptide epitopes to enrich CMV-specific T cells. This clonotype came up a few times. What this receptor recognizes is not known. The input lacks base qualities; no much larger clone sits a single base away. Sequencing used an Illumina HiSeq 1500. The raw public data were reprocessed by TCRdb itself: fastp quality trimming at Q25, MiXCR clonotype calling, in-frame beta chains only. Each CDR3 protein appears once, grouped with its most common genes and DNA. This sample gives approximately 500,000 distinct CDR3 sequences in total; 25% to 35% of them show up just once. Of the sample, under 20% falls within the top ten clones. Trimming costs V 3 bases and J 7 bases, and their ends lie 16 bases apart. Looking up the germline V gene yields CDR1 SQVTM and CDR2 ANQGSEA. Taken from cysteine to phenylalanine, the CDR3 has 13 residues. The retained sequence is limited to the CDR3, 39 bases, with the frame set at the first base.

Sequenced here: cultured PBMCs, sampled from culture after CMV antigen stimulation. The chain couples TRBV29-1 to TRBJ2-7; TRBD2 is perhaps the D gene, given 6 matching bases. This TCR was recovered from a human donor in good health (CMV status not recorded). Some clones in this sample may be carry-over from other donors' samples. The CDR3 sequence is CSVDGGKGGEQYF. Read as DNA, the sequence is TGCAGCGTTGATGGGGGGAAGGGAGGAGAGCAGTACTTC.